This T cell receptor beta chain was obtained from a study of T cell responses to AZD1222 COVID-19 vaccine. This clone came up once. The target antigen is unknown. Sequencing used immunoSEQ multiplex PCR; TCRdb keeps in-frame clones, though not all of them. Found here are more than 100,000 clones, roughly 85% of them singletons; the top ten hold 7.9%. The V end was cut by 6 bases, the J end by 9 bases, with 12 bases between. The CDR3 has 12 amino acids. CDR1 is MNHEY, CDR2 SVGAGI, per germline. Notes on the study in general: Only a handful of people who got AZD1222 tested seropositive at baseline. Vaccine-related CD4 TCRs covered spike, predominating at 160-218 and 743-854. White British people made up most donors, females outnumbered males, and clonal diversity was possibly underestimated.

Specimen: peripheral blood, collected 28 days after the second dose of the MenACWY control vaccine. The V call is TRBV6-5, the J call TRBJ1-5; the D is unclear. The sequence came from an adult who received the MenACWY meningococcal vaccine as a control. The DNA of the CDR3 is TGTGCCAGCAGAACCTTTAGACGGCCCCAGCATTTT. Translated, it gives CASRTFRRPQHF.